The T cell receptor beta chain under discussion was sequenced for a study of T-cell reconstitution after alpha-beta-depleted transplantation in children listed by TCRdb under 2016. Concerning the study at large: Using TCR repertoire profiling, the study quantitatively followed how T-cell immune reconstitution unfolded in children after TCRalphabeta/CD19-depleted allogeneic hematopoietic cell transplantation. The investigation overall reported the following: The apparently early alphabetaT-cell count recovery about two months after transplant was reportedly dependent on only several hundred rapidly expanded clones derived from non-depleted graft cells. In some patients, the high TCRbeta diversity seen at day 60 was put down to recipient T cells and intrathymic progenitors that had survived conditioning. Hyperexpanded clone frequencies declined over subsequent months; after one year, T-cell counts and TCRbeta diversity were mostly attributed to newly produced T cells.

The library came from PCR. Sequencing instrument: Illumina HiSeq 2500. Molecular barcoding was employed in the preparation of TCR libraries, with unique molecular identifiers being used to normalize TCRbeta repertoire quantification. TCRdb reprocessed the public reads (quality trimming at Q25 with fastp, clone calling with MiXCR) and kept in-frame beta chains. CDR3 protein duplicates are merged, each entry listing the most common genes and DNA. The sample records about a million distinct CDR3 sequences, less than 30% of which are singletons. The ten largest clones represent 28% of the sample. Concerning this clonotype: The antigen it recognizes is unknown. No much larger clone is present one base from it, and per-base qualities are unavailable.

What the treatment or condition label conveys for this sample: allogeneic hematopoietic cell transplantation with graft depleted of TCRalphabeta T cells and CD19 B cells. TCRalphabeta/CD19-depleted allogeneic hematopoietic cell grafts were given to the transplant recipients, all of whom were children. Ends trimmed: V by 3 bases, J by 4 bases; bases unmatched to a gene: 4. The CDR3 holds 15 amino acids from the cysteine to the phenylalanine. Only the CDR3 part of the read is kept: 45 bases, read in frame from the first base. CDR1 SGDLS and CDR2 YYNGEE were looked up in the germline V gene. The receptor was isolated from a boy in the first two years of life who had a stem cell transplant for SCID, so the T cells may come from the graft donor. The sequencing used PBMCs, mostly from graft donor cells, collected 360 days after TCRalphabeta/CD19-depleted stem cell transplant. The chain was built from TRBV9 and TRBJ2-1; TRBD2 agrees with 10 junctional bases. The nucleotide sequence is TGTGCCAGCAGCGAGCGGGGGGGCCCTTACAATGAGCAGTTCTTC. This encodes CASSERGGPYNEQFF.